This TCR beta chain was sequenced for a study of cytomegalovirus exposure and HLA in healthy donors. Study overall: In terms of ancestry, the Caucasian-associated cluster contained roughly four fifths of the approximately 400 genotyped donors. Study-wide points: Most observed TCR sequences were rare, whereas some public TCRs were detected in many donors.

As to this clone: The antigen remains unidentified. At one end the junction does not follow the germline gene, possibly because of a read error.

The germline V gene encodes CDR1 SEHNR and CDR2 FQNEAQ (reference sequence). This CDR3 is 14 amino acids long. This PCR relied on a set of 60 Vbeta primers and 13 Jbeta primers. The data were produced by immunoSEQ multiplex PCR, yet TCRdb's version contains in-frame clones alone and is incomplete. The sample consists of roughly 100,000 clones, roughly 74% of them appearing once. Sequenced: PBMCs. This TCR was sampled from a woman in her thirties or forties in good health and CMV-seronegative. This chain connects TRBV7-9 to TRBJ2-5; TRBD1 matches 7 bases. Written as DNA, the CDR3 is TGTTCCAGCAGCCTGGGACAGCCTCAAGAGACCCAGTACTTC. This translates into CSSSLGQPQETQYF.